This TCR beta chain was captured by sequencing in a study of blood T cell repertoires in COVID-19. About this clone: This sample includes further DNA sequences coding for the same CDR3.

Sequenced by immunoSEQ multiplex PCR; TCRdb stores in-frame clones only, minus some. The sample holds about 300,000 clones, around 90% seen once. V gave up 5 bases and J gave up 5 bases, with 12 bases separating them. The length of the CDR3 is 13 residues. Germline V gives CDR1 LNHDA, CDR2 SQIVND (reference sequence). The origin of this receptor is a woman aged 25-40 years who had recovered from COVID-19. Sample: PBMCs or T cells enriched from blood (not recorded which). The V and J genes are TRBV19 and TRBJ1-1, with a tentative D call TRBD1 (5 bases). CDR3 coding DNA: TGTGCCAGTAGTCCCACCGGGGGAACTGAAGCTTTCTTT. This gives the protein CASSPTGGTEAFF. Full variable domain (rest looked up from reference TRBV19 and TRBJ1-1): DGGITQSPKYLFRKEGQNVTLSCEQNLNHDAMYWYRQDPGQGLRLIYYSQIVNDFQKGDIAEGYSVSREKKESFPLTVTSAQKNPTAFYLCASSPTGGTEAFFGQGTRLTVV.